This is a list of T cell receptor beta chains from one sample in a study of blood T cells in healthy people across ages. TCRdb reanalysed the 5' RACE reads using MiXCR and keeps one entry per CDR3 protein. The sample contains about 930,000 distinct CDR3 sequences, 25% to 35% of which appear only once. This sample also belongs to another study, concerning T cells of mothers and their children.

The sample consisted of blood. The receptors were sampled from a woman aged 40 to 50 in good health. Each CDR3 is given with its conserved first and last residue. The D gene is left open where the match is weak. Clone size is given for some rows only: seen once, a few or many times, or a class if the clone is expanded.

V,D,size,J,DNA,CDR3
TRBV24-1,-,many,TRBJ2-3,TGTGCCACCAGTGATTTGGCGGGGTTTAGCACAGATACGCAGTATTTT,CATSDLAGFSTDTQYF
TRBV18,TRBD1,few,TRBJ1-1,TGTGCCAGCTCACGAACCGAACAGGGGGCCGGCACTGAAGCTTTCTTT,CASSRTEQGAGTEAFF
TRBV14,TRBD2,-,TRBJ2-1,TGTGCCAGCAGCCACCTCCTAGCGGAGGCCCACAATGAGCAGTTCTTC,CASSHLLAEAHNEQFF
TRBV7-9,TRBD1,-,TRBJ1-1,TGTGCCAGCAGCTTAGAAGGGCGAGGACAGGGGGCTGGTAGGGGAGCTTTCTTT,CASSLEGRGQGAGRGAFF
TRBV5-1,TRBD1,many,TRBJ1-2,TGCGCCAGCAGTAAGGGACAGTCCTATGGCTACACCTTC,CASSKGQSYGYTF
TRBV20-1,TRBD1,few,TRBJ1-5,TGCAGTGCTTTTCAGGGGGCTAGTCAGCCCCAGCATTTT,CSAFQGASQPQHF
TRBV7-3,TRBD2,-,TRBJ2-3,TGTGCCAGCAGCTCTCGGGGGGTCTCTGACACAGATACGCAGTATTTT,CASSSRGVSDTDTQYF
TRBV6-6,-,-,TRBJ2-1,TGTGCCAGCAGTTTGGACGCGCGGATGGATGAGCAGTTCTTC,CASSLDARMDEQFF
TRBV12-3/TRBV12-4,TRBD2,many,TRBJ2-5,TGTGCCAGCAGTTTAGCGCGGGGACTACTACCCGTGGAGACCCAGTACTTC,CASSLARGLLPVETQYF
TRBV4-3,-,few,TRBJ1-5,TGCGCCAGCAGCCAAGACCGGGGTGGGAGCAATCAGCCCCAGCATTTT,CASSQDRGGSNQPQHF
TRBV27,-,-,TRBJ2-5,TGTGCCAGCAGTTTATCTAGTAGGGCGTTTCTACAGCAGTACTTC,CASSLSSRAFLQQYF
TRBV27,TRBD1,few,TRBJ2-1,TGTGCCAGCACAGTACCCGGGACAGGTTCAAATGAGCAGTTCTTC,CASTVPGTGSNEQFF
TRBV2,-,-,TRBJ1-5,TGTGCCAGTAGGCGGGACGGACCAAATCAGCCCCAGCATTTT,CASRRDGPNQPQHF
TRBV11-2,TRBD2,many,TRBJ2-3,TGTGCCAGCAGCCAACTAGCGGGGGGCACAGATACGCAGTATTTT,CASSQLAGGTDTQYF
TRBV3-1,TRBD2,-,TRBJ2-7,TGTGCCAGCAGCCGACTAGCGGGCCCTCCCTACGAGCAGTACTTC,CASSRLAGPPYEQYF
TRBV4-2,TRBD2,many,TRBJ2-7,TGTGCCAGCAGCCAAGATGGCGGGGGAACCTACGAGCAGTACTTC,CASSQDGGGTYEQYF
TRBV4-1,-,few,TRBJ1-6,TGCGCCAGCAGCCAATCCGCGGACTCCTATAATTCACCCCTCCACTTT,CASSQSADSYNSPLHF
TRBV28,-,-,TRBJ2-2,TGTGCCAGCAGTTTGAGTTGCGGGGCGGCGAACACCGGGGAGCTGTTTTTT,CASSLSCGAANTGELFF
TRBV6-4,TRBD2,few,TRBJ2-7,TGTGCCAGCAGTGAACTAGCGGGGGGGAACGAGCAGTACTTC,CASSELAGGNEQYF
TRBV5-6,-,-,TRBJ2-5,TGTACCAGCAGCTTGGAAATAGCGGTCAGTCAAGAGACCCAGTACTTC,CTSSLEIAVSQETQYF
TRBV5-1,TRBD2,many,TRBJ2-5,TGCGCCAGCAGCCTAGCGGCCGAGGGGGAGACCCAGTACTTC,CASSLAAEGETQYF
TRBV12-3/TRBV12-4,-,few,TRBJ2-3,TGTGCCAGCACCCGCCGGGGGAGCACAGATACGCAGTATTTT,CASTRRGSTDTQYF
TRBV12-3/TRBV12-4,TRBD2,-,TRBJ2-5,TGTGCCAGCAGTTTTCTAGCGGGATACCAAGAGACCCAGTACTTC,CASSFLAGYQETQYF